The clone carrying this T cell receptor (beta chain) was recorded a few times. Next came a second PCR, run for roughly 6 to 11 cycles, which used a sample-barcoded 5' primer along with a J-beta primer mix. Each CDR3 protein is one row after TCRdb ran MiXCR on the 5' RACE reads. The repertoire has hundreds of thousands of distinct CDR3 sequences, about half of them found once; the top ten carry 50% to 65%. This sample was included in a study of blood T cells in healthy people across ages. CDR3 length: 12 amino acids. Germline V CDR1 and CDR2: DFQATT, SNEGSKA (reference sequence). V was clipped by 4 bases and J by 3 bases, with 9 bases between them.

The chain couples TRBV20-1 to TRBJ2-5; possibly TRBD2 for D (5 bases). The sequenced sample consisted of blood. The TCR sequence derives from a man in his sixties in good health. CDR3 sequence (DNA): TGCAGTGCTATCGACTATAAAGAGACCCAGTACTTC. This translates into CSAIDYKETQYF.